This TCR beta chain stems from a study of CD8 T cells in ankylosing spondylitis. TCRdb reprocessed the 5' RACE reads with MiXCR, giving one entry per CDR3 protein. The sample comprises fewer than 250,000 distinct CDR3 sequences, 20% to 30% of which are singletons, and roughly 6.7% rests with the top ten. V shed 0 bases and J shed 8 bases, with 13 bases lying between them. CDR3 length equals 14 residues. Material for sequencing was blood, either unsorted or a sorted T cell fraction (not recorded which). The rearrangement uses TRBV12-3 or TRBV12-4 and TRBJ1-2; D unresolved. This TCR came from a male donor with ankylosing spondylitis or in good health (not recorded which). CDR3 region: CASSLAGDLGGYTF. In DNA, the CDR3 is TGTGCCAGCAGTTTAGCTGGCGATCTTGGGGGCTACACCTTC.